This TCR beta chain derives from a study of T cell clonotyping in hematopoietic cell transplantation. Study background: Pretransplant recipient samples were taken after cytoreduction. Study findings and constraints: Cells were unsorted, so CD4 and CD8 contributions were not separated. Pathologically expanded recipient clonotypes increased progressively from day 30 to day 180 as diversity fell.

A note on this clone: Its antigen is as yet unknown.

Time point meaning: recipient sample about 28 days before transplant, after cytoreduction. The method was immunoSEQ multiplex PCR; TCRdb's version includes in-frame clones alone and lacks a portion of them. The sample lists tens of thousands of clones; approximately 90% were seen once. From germline, CDR1 is MNHNS and CDR2 SASEGT. The CDR3 runs 10 residues. The ends were cut back, 6 bases at V and 4 bases at J, with 4 bases in the middle. The V call is TRBV6-1, the J call TRBJ2-7; D is unresolved. The TCR comes from a man between 60 and 75 years old with biphenotypic leukemia. Some clones in this sample may be carry-over from other donors' samples. Sequencing was performed on peripheral blood mononuclear cells, taken before stem cell transplant. In nucleotides, the CDR3 is TGTGCCAGCAGCCAGTACGAGCAGTACTTC. It yields the protein CASSQYEQYF.